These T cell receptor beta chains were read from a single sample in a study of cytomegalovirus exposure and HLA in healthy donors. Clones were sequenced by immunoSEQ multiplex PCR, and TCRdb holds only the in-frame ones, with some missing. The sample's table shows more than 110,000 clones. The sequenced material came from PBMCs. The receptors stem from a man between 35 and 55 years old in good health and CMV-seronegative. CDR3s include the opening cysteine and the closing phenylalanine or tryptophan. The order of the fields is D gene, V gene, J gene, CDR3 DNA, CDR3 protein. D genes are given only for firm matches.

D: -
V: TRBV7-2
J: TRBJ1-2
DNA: TGTGCCAGCAGCTTAGTGGGCCAGAACTATGGCTACACCTTC
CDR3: CASSLVGQNYGYTF

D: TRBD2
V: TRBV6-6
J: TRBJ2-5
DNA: TGTGCCAGCAGTTACCTCAAAGCGGGGGTTCAAGAGACCCAGTACTTC
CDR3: CASSYLKAGVQETQYF

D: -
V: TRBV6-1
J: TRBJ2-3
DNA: TGTGCCAGCAAGAACAGAGAGAGCACAGATACGCAGTATTTT
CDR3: CASKNRESTDTQYF

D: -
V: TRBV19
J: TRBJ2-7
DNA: TGTGCCAGTAGTATGCAGGACAGAATACACTACGAGCAGTACTTC
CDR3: CASSMQDRIHYEQYF

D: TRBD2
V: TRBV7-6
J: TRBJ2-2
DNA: TGTGCCAGCAGCTTACTAGCGGGGTTCCCCGGGGAGCTGTTTTTT
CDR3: CASSLLAGFPGELFF

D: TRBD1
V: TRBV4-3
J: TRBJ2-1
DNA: TGCGCCAGCAGCCAAGAACCCGGGACAGGGGGAAAGAATGAGCAGTTCTTC
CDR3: CASSQEPGTGGKNEQFF

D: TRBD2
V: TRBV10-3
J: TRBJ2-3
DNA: TGTGCCATCCTAAAGCGGGGGGAAACAGATACGCAGTATTTT
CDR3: CAILKRGETDTQYF

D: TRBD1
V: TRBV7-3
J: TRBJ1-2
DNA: TGTGCCAGCAGTTCCACAGGGGGCGACGGCTACACCTTC
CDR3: CASSSTGGDGYTF

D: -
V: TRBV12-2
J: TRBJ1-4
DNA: TGTGCAAGTCGCTTAACGGTGGAGAATGAAAAACTGTTTTTT
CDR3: CASRLTVENEKLFF

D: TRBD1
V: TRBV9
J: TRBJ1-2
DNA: TGTGCCAGCAGCGGATCCGGGACAGATACTAACTATGGCTACACCTTC
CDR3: CASSGSGTDTNYGYTF

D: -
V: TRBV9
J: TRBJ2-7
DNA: TGTGCCAGCAGCGGCGGGGCCGGAGGCTCCTACGAGCAGTACTTC
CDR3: CASSGGAGGSYEQYF

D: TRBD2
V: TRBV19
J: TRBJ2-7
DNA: TGTGCCAGTAGTATCGGGTCCGGGACTAGCGGGCGCTCCTACGAGCAGTACTTC
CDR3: CASSIGSGTSGRSYEQYF

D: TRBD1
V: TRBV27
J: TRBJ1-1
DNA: TGTGCCAGCCGAACAGGGGGCAACACTGAAGCTTTCTTT
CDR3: CASRTGGNTEAFF

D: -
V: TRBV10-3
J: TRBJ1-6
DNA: TGTGCCATCGGGACACAGAATTCACCCCTCCACTTT
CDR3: CAIGTQNSPLHF

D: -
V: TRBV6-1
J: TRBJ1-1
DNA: TGTGCCAGCAGAACGACAGAAAACACTGAAGCTTTCTTT
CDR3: CASRTTENTEAFF

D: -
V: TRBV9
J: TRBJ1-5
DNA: TGTGCCAGCAGCGTAGGGCAGGGAGGTCAGCCCCAGCATTTT
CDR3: CASSVGQGGQPQHF